Listed here are 32 T cell receptor beta chains from one sample, sequenced in a study of blood T cell repertoires in COVID-19. Assay used: immunoSEQ multiplex PCR; TCRdb lists only in-frame clones, some missing. The data contain about 170,000 clones, approximately 79% of them seen just once; the ten biggest clones take up around 19%. Sequencing was performed on PBMCs or T cells enriched from blood (not recorded which). The source of these receptors is a woman aged 70-85 years in a cohort exposed to, infected with or recovered from COVID-19 (not recorded which).

As to this clone: A junction boundary mismatches the germline segment, possibly from a read error. V usage is TRBV30 and J usage is TRBJ2-7, with D possibly being TRBD2 (5 bases). Germline CDR1 GTSNPN, CDR2 SVGIG (reference sequence). The CDR3 runs to 12 residues. Here the CDR3 reads CAWSEDSDEQYF. Written as DNA, the CDR3 is TGTGCCTGGAGCGAGGACTCCGACGAGCAGTACTTC.

This chain joins TRBV28 and TRBJ2-4; the D gene is possibly TRBD2 (5 bases). The V gene's germline CDR1 is MDHEN and CDR2 SYDVKM. The length of the CDR3 is 15 residues. V shed 8 bases and J shed 0 bases, with 14 bases lying between them. The DNA for the CDR3 is TGTGCCAGCGCCTCCTTAGCGATAGCCAAAAACATTCAGTACTTC. Encoded protein: CASASLAIAKNIQYF.

In this sample, this clone turned up a few times. The J gene is TRBJ2-1, the V gene TRBV5-1; 14 nucleotides align to TRBD2. The CDR3 runs 15 residues. Germline trimming cut 4 bases from V and 6 bases from J; bases unmatched to any gene: 3. CDR1 is SGHRS, CDR2 YFSETQ, per germline. CDR3 protein: CASSLGLAGVNEQFF. The CDR3, as DNA: TGCGCCAGCAGCCTGGGACTAGCGGGAGTCAATGAGCAGTTCTTC.

The J gene is TRBJ2-7, the V gene TRBV2, with 7 nucleotides matching TRBD1. The V segment lost 6 bases and the J segment 2 bases; nucleotides outside the gene matches: 7. This CDR3 comprises 14 residues. Germline CDR1 reads SNHLY; CDR2 reads FYNNEI. The CDR3 nucleotides are TGTGCCAGCAGGGGGGACAGAGCAACCTACGAGCAGTACTTC. Its translation is CASRGDRATYEQYF.

This chain connects TRBV10-3 to TRBJ1-2; D is unresolved. Looked up from germline, CDR1 is ENHRY and CDR2 is SYGVKD. Trimming left V 0 bases short and J 8 bases short, with 10 bases between. This CDR3 has 13 residues. CDR3 nucleotides: TGTGCCATCAGTGAGTCGACGGAGAAGGGCTACACCTTC. Its translation is CAISESTEKGYTF.

V usage is TRBV6-6 and J usage is TRBJ2-7, with 7 bases that match TRBD1. The junction had 10 bases not matched to a gene; V was cut back by 8 bases and J by 0 bases. Germline-derived CDR1 and CDR2 are MNHNY and SVGAGI (reference sequence). This CDR3 comprises 15 residues. CDR3 DNA: TGTGCCAGCGAAGAACAGGGGACCCACTCCTACGAGCAGTACTTC. This sequence encodes CASEEQGTHSYEQYF.

V gene TRBV5-1 combines with J gene TRBJ2-2; possibly TRBD2 for D (5 bases). Per the germline V gene, CDR1 is SGHRS and CDR2 is YFSETQ. V was trimmed by 5 bases and J by 0 bases, leaving 8 bases between them. This CDR3 is built from 14 residues. DNA of the CDR3: TGCGCCAGCAGGGAGCGGACGAACACCGGGGAGCTGTTTTTT. Its translation is CASRERTNTGELFF.

The rearrangement uses TRBV28 and TRBJ1-2; D is uncertain. Trimming left V 3 bases short and J 8 bases short, with 10 bases between. CDR1 and CDR2 (germline): MDHEN, SYDVKM. This CDR3 region has 12 residues. CDR3 sequence: CASSFTISGYTF. CDR3 coding DNA: TGTGCCAGCAGTTTCACTATAAGCGGCTACACCTTC.

The J gene is TRBJ2-7, the V gene TRBV7-9; 7 bases agree with TRBD1. V gave up 3 bases and J gave up 2 bases; unmatched junction bases: 7. Germline assignment: CDR1 SEHNR and CDR2 FQNEAQ (reference sequence). The CDR3 is made up of 15 amino acids. The CDR3 loop reads CASSLGQSTTYEQYF. The DNA for the CDR3 is TGTGCCAGCAGCTTGGGACAGTCGACCACCTACGAGCAGTACTTC.

The V and J genes are TRBV19 and TRBJ1-5; D remains unclear. V was cut by 6 bases and J by 2 bases, with 17 bases left in between. Germline V gene sequence: CDR1 LNHDA, CDR2 SQIVND (reference sequence). This CDR3 has 16 residues. DNA for the CDR3: TGTGCCAGTAGAGGGTTCAGACTAAACGGCAATCAGCCCCAGCATTTT. Protein product: CASRGFRLNGNQPQHF. The complete variable domain, with remaining parts taken from reference TRBV19 and TRBJ1-5, reads DGGITQSPKYLFRKEGQNVTLSCEQNLNHDAMYWYRQDPGQGLRLIYYSQIVNDFQKGDIAEGYSVSREKKESFPLTVTSAQKNPTAFYLCASRGFRLNGNQPQHFGDGTRLSIL.

J is TRBJ1-6 and V is TRBV5-5; unclear D gene. This CDR3 is built from 16 residues. The germline V gene has CDR1 SGHKS and CDR2 YYEKEE (reference sequence). The ends were cut back, 0 bases at V and 8 bases at J, with 15 bases in the middle. CDR3 coding DNA: TGTGCCAGCAGCTTGGCCGCAGGCCACTGGGATTCACCCCTCCACTTT. Translating it yields CASSLAAGHWDSPLHF.

The V and J genes are TRBV3-1 (or the pseudogene TRBV3-2) and TRBJ2-1, with a possible D match to TRBD2 (5 bases). The CDR3 has 14 amino acids. V was pared by 1 base and J by 9 bases, with 13 bases between. Germline CDR1 is LGHDT and CDR2 is YNNKEL (reference sequence). The CDR3 region has the DNA TGTGCCAGCAGCCAAGTTGCCGCGGGTGGTGAGCAGTTCTTC. Amino acid sequence: CASSQVAAGGEQFF.

The V call is TRBV23-1, the J call TRBJ2-3; 9 nucleotides agree with TRBD2. TRBV23-1 qualifies as an ORF whose function is uncertain. CDR3 length: 16 residues. Trimming took 0 bases from V and 3 from J; bases not matched to a gene: 4. The CDR3 bases are TGCGCCAGCAGTCAATCGGAGCGGGAGGAAACAGATACGCAGTATTTT. It yields the protein CASSQSEREETDTQYF.

V usage is TRBV2 and J usage is TRBJ2-1; TRBD2 aligns across 8 bases. The CDR3 spans 14 residues. Trimming took 2 bases from V and 9 from J; bases not matched to a gene: 6. Per the germline V gene, CDR1 is SNHLY and CDR2 is FYNNEI. The CDR3 DNA is TGTGCCAGCAGTGAATGGGCCAGCGGGGGTGAGCAGTTCTTC. As protein: CASSEWASGGEQFF.

This clone has a handful of counts. The gene calls are TRBV7-6 and TRBJ1-3, with a weak D call TRBD1 (6 bases). The CDR3 loop spans 20 amino acids. Germline V lookup: CDR1 SGHVS, CDR2 FNYEAQ. The V end lost 4 bases, the J end lost 1 base, and 26 bases lay between the germline ends. The DNA of the CDR3 is TGTGCCAGCAGCTCGCGGAAGACAGGAGGCCAATCTCTGTCTGGAAACACCATATATTTT. This translates into CASSSRKTGGQSLSGNTIYF.

The chain combines TRBV27 with TRBJ2-7, with D perhaps TRBD2 (5 bases). The CDR3 consists of 13 residues. Between the trimmed V and J ends, which lost 4 bases and 1 base, there was a span of 8 bases. Germline-derived CDR1 and CDR2 are MNHEY and SMNVEV (reference sequence). The CDR3: CASSSRGSYEQYF. The DNA of the CDR3 is TGTGCCAGCAGTTCCCGGGGTTCCTACGAGCAGTACTTC.

The CDR3 nucleotides are TGCGCCAGCAGCTTGGACCAAGGGGACTACAATGAGCAGTTCTTC. The encoded protein is CASSLDQGDYNEQFF. This chain joins TRBV5-1 and TRBJ2-1; perhaps TRBD1 as D (5 bases). This CDR3 has 15 amino acids. Looked up from germline, CDR1 is SGHRS and CDR2 is YFSETQ. Trimming left V 0 bases short and J 3 bases short, with 10 bases between.

This clone was detected only a few times. The V and J genes are TRBV3-1 (or the pseudogene TRBV3-2) and TRBJ2-7; D remains ambiguous. CDR3 length: 11 amino acids. Germline CDR1 is LGHDT and CDR2 is YNNKEL (reference sequence). V lost 4 bases, J lost 4 bases, and 5 bases lay in between. The CDR3 region is CASSRAYEQYF. CDR3 coding DNA: TGTGCCAGCAGCCGAGCTTACGAGCAGTACTTC.

The rearrangement joins TRBV10-3 to TRBJ2-1; D possibly corresponds to TRBD2 (5 bases). The CDR3 is made up of 16 amino acids. Germline V gives CDR1 ENHRY, CDR2 SYGVKD. V lost 4 bases and J lost 4, with 17 bases in between. The CDR3 DNA is TGTGCCATCAGTGCTCCCCCAGGTAGCGATTACAATGAGCAGTTCTTC. Its translation is CAISAPPGSDYNEQFF.

This chain joins TRBV25-1 and TRBJ2-1; TRBD2 matches 7 bases. Looked up from germline, CDR1 is MGHDK and CDR2 is SYGVNS. J lost 0 bases, V lost 10 bases, and 3 bases had no gene match. This CDR3 contains 13 residues. The CDR3 loop is CANGDYSYNEQFF. In nucleotides, the CDR3 is TGTGCCAACGGGGACTACTCCTACAATGAGCAGTTCTTC.

The chain joins TRBV11-3 to TRBJ1-1, with D possibly TRBD1 on 6 matching bases. The CDR3 spans 13 residues. Germline CDR1 reads SGHNT; CDR2 reads YENEEA. Deletions cut 5 bases from V and 4 bases from J, with 11 bases between. Written as DNA, the CDR3 is TGTGCCAGCAGCAGAGGGGGTGGCACTGAAGCTTTCTTT. Its protein is CASSRGGGTEAFF.

V usage is TRBV4-1 and J usage is TRBJ2-7; 15 bases match TRBD2. The CDR3 has 16 amino acids. The germline gives CDR1 MGHRA, CDR2 YSYEKL. Unmatched junction bases numbered 5, after V lost 1 base and J lost 7 bases. Here the CDR3 reads CASSQGLGLAGGEQYF. The CDR3 DNA sequence: TGCGCCAGCAGCCAAGGTTTGGGACTAGCGGGAGGAGAGCAGTACTTC.

The genes are TRBV5-1 and TRBJ2-7, with TRBD2 matching over 11 bases. V shed 1 base and J 5 bases; nucleotides not matched to a gene: 2. This CDR3 comprises 14 residues. Germline V gene data show CDR1 as SGHRS and CDR2 as YFSETQ. For the CDR3, the DNA is TGCGCCAGCAGCTTGCAGGGACTAGCGGACGAGCAGTACTTC. Its protein is CASSLQGLADEQYF.

The rearrangement links TRBV20-1 to TRBJ2-1; no definite D call. The CDR3 has 16 residues. CDR1 and CDR2 from the germline V gene are DFQATT and SNEGSKA (reference sequence). V lost 3 bases and J lost 0, with 15 bases in between. CDR3 DNA sequence: TGCAGTGCTAGTCCCCTCTTTATTAGCTCCTACAATGAGCAGTTCTTC. As protein: CSASPLFISSYNEQFF.

This rearrangement joins TRBV30 to TRBJ2-1, with 7 nucleotides matching TRBD2. This CDR3 is built from 16 residues. Germline lookup yields CDR1 GTSNPN and CDR2 SVGIG (reference sequence). J gave up 5 bases and V 0 bases, and 10 bases lay outside the gene matches. CDR3: CAWSVRRGRAHNEQFF. The DNA of the CDR3 is TGTGCCTGGAGTGTACGACGGGGGAGGGCCCACAATGAGCAGTTCTTC. Complete variable domain (other parts from reference TRBV30 and TRBJ2-1): SQTIHQWPATLVQPVGSPLSLECTVEGTSNPNLYWYRQAAGRGLQLLFYSVGIGQISSEVPQNLSASRPQDRQFILSSKKLLLSDSGFYLCAWSVRRGRAHNEQFFGPGTRLTVL.

The rearrangement uses TRBV11-2 and TRBJ1-2, with D perhaps matching TRBD1 (5 bases). The CDR3 is 16 amino acids. Trimming took off 0 bases at V and 4 bases at J, with 15 bases between the two ends. Germline CDR1 is SGHAT and CDR2 is FQNNGV. CDR3 protein: CASSLDSGQIGYGYTF. CDR3 coding DNA: TGTGCCAGCAGCTTAGATTCAGGGCAGATAGGCTATGGCTACACCTTC.

J is TRBJ2-5 and V is TRBV29-1, with a weak D call TRBD2 (5 bases). Trimming removed 1 base at V and 4 bases at J, with 13 bases between. The CDR3 is made up of 14 amino acids. Germline V lookup: CDR1 SQVTM, CDR2 ANQGSEA. This CDR3 reads CSVEVVGVGETQYF. CDR3 sequence (DNA): TGCAGCGTTGAAGTAGTGGGAGTCGGAGAGACCCAGTACTTC.

V is TRBV6-5 and J is TRBJ1-2; D is uncertain. Germline CDR1 MNHEY, CDR2 SVGAGI. This CDR3 region has 14 residues. V was trimmed by 0 bases and J by 5 bases, leaving 10 bases between them. Written as DNA, the CDR3 is TGTGCCAGCAGTTACTCGACATCCGAGTATGGCTACACCTTC. Its protein is CASSYSTSEYGYTF.

The J gene is TRBJ2-1, the V gene TRBV5-1; the D gene is possibly TRBD2 (6 bases). This CDR3 is built from 17 residues. V was pared by 2 bases and J by 4 bases, with 19 bases between. Germline V CDR1 and CDR2: SGHRS, YFSETQ. CDR3 DNA: TGCGCCAGCAGCTTTGGGATGCCGGGACTGTATTACAATGAGCAGTTCTTC. This sequence encodes CASSFGMPGLYYNEQFF.

The chain employs TRBV7-8 and TRBJ1-1; D may be TRBD1 (6 bases). The V and J ends lost 5 bases and 1 base respectively, with 8 bases between them. CDR3 length equals 13 residues. Per the germline V gene, CDR1 is SGHVS and CDR2 is FQNEAQ. The CDR3 reads CASSLTGNTEAFF. In DNA form, the CDR3 reads TGTGCCAGCAGCCTGACAGGGAACACTGAAGCTTTCTTT.

V usage is TRBV18 and J usage is TRBJ2-5; D ambiguous. Germline V CDR1 and CDR2: KGHSH, LQKENI. CDR3 size: 13 residues. Trimming removed 8 bases at V and 2 bases at J, with 12 bases between. The CDR3 is CASRRLRQETQYF. CDR3 nucleotides: TGTGCCAGCCGAAGGCTCAGGCAAGAGACCCAGTACTTC.

The rearrangement links TRBV2 to TRBJ1-6; D unclear. Germline assignment: CDR1 SNHLY and CDR2 FYNNEI. V lost 11 bases and J lost 1, with 12 bases in between. The CDR3 sequence is 14 residues long. CDR3 region: CAGSRLSYNSPLHF. DNA for the CDR3: TGTGCCGGATCGAGGTTATCCTATAATTCACCCCTCCACTTT.